The entry that follows covers one TCR beta chain sequence. Its antigen is unknown. These data come from a study of CD8+ T cells in alopecia areata. Overall study context: Treated individuals took tofacitinib by mouth, 5 to 10 mg twice daily.

Reverse transcribed after extraction, RNA yielded cDNA as the sequencing template. The table came from immunoSEQ multiplex PCR; TCRdb's copy has only in-frame clones and leaves some out. In the table there are under 200,000 clones, around 59% of which are singletons. Study-wide results and limits: Higher clonality was seen in lesional scalp than in normal scalp, especially in alopecia totalis/universalis. Treatment with tofacitinib significantly lowered scalp clonality and reduced expanded CD8+ clones among the top 100. Possibly because of HLA-related factors, TCR sharing was less clear across patients than in mice.

Noted treatment: oral pan-JAK inhibitor, 5-10 mg twice daily. The TCR sequence derives from a human donor with alopecia areata. This material consisted of CD4+ T cells sorted from blood, taken at week 24, from a patient treated with tofacitinib.

The CDR3 spells CASTTGSSNYGYTF. In DNA form, the CDR3 reads TGTGCCAGCACCACGGGCAGCTCAAACTATGGCTACACCTTC. The gene calls are TRBV6-6 and TRBJ1-2; D ambiguous. CDR3 length equals 14 residues. The V gene's germline CDR1 is MNHNY and CDR2 SVGAGI (reference sequence). V dropped 7 bases and J dropped 2 bases, with 14 bases sitting between them.